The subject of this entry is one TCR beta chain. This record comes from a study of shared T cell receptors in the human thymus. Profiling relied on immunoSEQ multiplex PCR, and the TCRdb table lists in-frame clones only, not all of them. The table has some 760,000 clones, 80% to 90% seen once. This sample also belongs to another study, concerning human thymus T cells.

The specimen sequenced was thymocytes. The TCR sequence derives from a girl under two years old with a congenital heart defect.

CDR3 in DNA: TGTGCCAGCAGCTTGGAAGACAGGGGACGAAACAAAAACATTCAGTACTTC. It yields the protein CASSLEDRGRNKNIQYF. The genes are TRBV5-6 and TRBJ2-4; 8 nucleotides agree with TRBD1. The V and J ends lost 0 bases and 3 bases, in that order; junction bases with no gene match: 8. The length of the CDR3 is 17 residues. Germline V gene lookup returns CDR1 SGHDT and CDR2 YYEEEE.